A single sample is the source of the 18 T cell receptor beta chains below, sequenced in a study of T cells in Graves' hyperthyroidism and ophthalmopathy (dated by TCRdb to between 2018 and 2021). Receptors were amplified or captured by multiplex PCR. TCRdb records Illumina HiSeq 2000 as the sequencer. The TCR beta CDR3 regions were amplified from RNA transcripts. The TCR CDR3 was subjected to a first round of RT-PCR using the HTBI primer set and the Qiagen OneStep RT-PCR kit. The raw public data were reprocessed by TCRdb itself: fastp quality trimming at Q25, MiXCR clonotype calling, in-frame beta chains only. One record per CDR3 amino acid sequence lists the most common genes and DNA. The sample includes 350,000 to 450,000 distinct CDR3 sequences, with about 14% observed a single time. The leading ten clones occupy 28% of the sample. The sequenced sample was blood. The receptor set was obtained from a man aged 50-59 years with Graves' ophthalmopathy.

This clonotype was counted at least ten times. V and J are TRBV5-1 and TRBJ2-1; 13 bases are shared with TRBD2. CDR3 length: 16 amino acids. The trim removed 0 bases at V and 6 bases at J, leaving 3 bases unmatched. From germline, CDR1 is SGHRS and CDR2 YFSETQ. The CDR3 DNA follows: TGCGCCAGCAGCTTGGCAAGGACTAGCGGGAGCAATGAGCAGTTCTTC. As protein: CASSLARTSGSNEQFF.

This clonotype was seen at least ten times. This chain links TRBV6-1 with TRBJ2-3, with a possible D match to TRBD2 (6 bases). Trimming removed 6 bases at V and 6 bases at J, with 19 bases between. The CDR3 runs to 15 residues. CDR1 and CDR2 from the germline V gene are MNHNS and SASEGT. CDR3 sequence (DNA): TGTGCCAGCAGGAGATTGGGGGGAGGAGGGGATACGCAGTATTTT. Its translation is CASRRLGGGGDTQYF.

This clonotype was detected many times. The V call is TRBV18, the J call TRBJ2-7; 7 positions match TRBD1. CDR1 is KGHSH and CDR2 is LQKENI in the germline V gene. V shed 2 bases, J shed 2 bases, and the junction held 6 bases outside the gene matches. The CDR3 loop spans 15 amino acids. CDR3 nucleotides: TGTGCCAGCTCACCAGACAGGGTACGGACCTACGAGCAGTACTTC. Protein product: CASSPDRVRTYEQYF. Together with reference TRBV18 and TRBJ2-7, the CDR3 gives the full variable domain: NAGVMQNPRHLVRRRGQEARLRCSPMKGHSHVYWYRQLPEEGLKFMVYLQKENIIDESGMPKERFSAEFPKEGPSILRIQQVVRGDSAAYFCASSPDRVRTYEQYFGPGTRLTVT.

V is TRBV18 and J is TRBJ2-5, with a tentative D call TRBD1 (6 bases). The V and J ends lost 3 bases and 3 bases respectively, with 11 bases between them. The CDR3 spans 14 residues. From germline, CDR1 is KGHSH and CDR2 LQKENI. CDR3 bases: TGTGCCAGCTCACCCCTGGACAGTAAAGAGACCCAGTACTTC. This translates into CASSPLDSKETQYF.

This clonotype turned up a few times. The rearrangement links TRBV20-1 to TRBJ2-7; D ambiguous. The CDR3 length is 14 residues. Germline V gene sequence: CDR1 DFQATT, CDR2 SNEGSKA (reference sequence). V dropped 6 bases and J dropped 0 bases, with 15 bases sitting between them. The CDR3 sequence: CSAAYSVSSYEQYF. CDR3 nucleotides: TGCAGTGCCGCCTATTCGGTTAGCTCCTACGAGCAGTACTTC.

This sequence joins TRBV5-5 and TRBJ2-1; no clear D gene. With 4 bases removed from V and 5 bases from J, the gap between germline ends came to 13 bases. CDR1 and CDR2 from the germline V gene are SGHKS and YYEKEE (reference sequence). The CDR3 totals 14 residues. Here the CDR3 DNA reads TGTGCCAGCAGCCTGTCCGGGCAGAACAATGAGCAGTTCTTC. Encoded protein: CASSLSGQNNEQFF.

The genes are TRBV6-6 and TRBJ1-3, with 7 positions matching TRBD1. CDR1 is MNHNY, CDR2 SVGAGI, per germline (reference sequence). Trimming took 2 bases from V and 1 from J; bases not matched to a gene: 14. The CDR3 sequence is 19 residues long. CDR3: CASSYPKGAGSWSGNTIYF. CDR3 bases: TGTGCCAGCAGTTACCCGAAGGGGGCAGGTTCGTGGTCTGGAAACACCATATATTTT.

This clonotype was seen at least ten times. The rearrangement joins TRBV20-1 to TRBJ2-3; 10 bases fit TRBD2. CDR3 length: 15 residues. V lost 6 bases and J lost 4; bases outside the gene matches: 10. Germline V gene data show CDR1 as DFQATT and CDR2 as SNEGSKA (reference sequence). The CDR3 region has the DNA TGCAGTGCCACCCTACTAGCGGGAAGGCCAGATACGCAGTATTTT. This gives the protein CSATLLAGRPDTQYF.

This clonotype was counted at least ten times. The genes are TRBV3-1 and TRBJ2-1; 9 positions agree with TRBD2. The germline V gene encodes CDR1 LGHDT and CDR2 YNNKEL (reference sequence). This CDR3 contains 15 residues. The ends lost 3 bases at V and 8 bases at J; junction bases unmatched: 8. Here the CDR3 reads CASSQVGTSLHEQFF. The CDR3 DNA follows: TGTGCCAGCAGCCAGGTCGGGACTAGCCTCCATGAGCAGTTCTTC.

This clonotype has at least ten counts. The chain has TRBV2 and TRBJ2-1, with 7 bases lining up with TRBD2. This CDR3 comprises 17 residues. Germline lookup yields CDR1 SNHLY and CDR2 FYNNEI. The ends lost 6 bases at V and 8 bases at J; junction bases unmatched: 19. CDR3: CASSRSGGKTATHEQFF. The CDR3 DNA sequence: TGTGCCAGCAGCCGCTCCGGGGGGAAAACGGCTACACATGAGCAGTTCTTC.

This clonotype was counted many times. The chain links TRBV12-3 or TRBV12-4 to TRBJ1-1; a weak D match, TRBD1 (6 bases). Deletions cut 6 bases from V and 4 bases from J, with 15 bases between. The CDR3 contains 14 residues. DNA of the CDR3: TGTGCCAGCAGCCATGGGGGGGCCGGCACTGAAGCTTTCTTT. This encodes CASSHGGAGTEAFF.

Written as DNA, the CDR3 is TGTGCCAGCAGTGAATTTACAACCAACACCGGGGAGCTGTTTTTT. The encoded protein is CASSEFTTNTGELFF. V is TRBV9 and J is TRBJ2-2, with no clear D. CDR1 is SGDLS and CDR2 is YYNGEE in the germline V gene. CDR3 size: 15 residues. V lost 5 bases, J lost 2 bases, and 13 bases lay in between.

The rearrangement joins TRBV19 to TRBJ2-7; 8 bases align to TRBD2. This CDR3 is built from 16 residues. Germline assignment: CDR1 LNHDA and CDR2 SQIVND (reference sequence). The V and J ends lost 2 bases and 2 bases, in that order; junction bases with no gene match: 8. The CDR3 DNA follows: TGTGCCAGTAGTATAACCTCTAGCGGGCCAACCTACGAGCAGTACTTC. As protein: CASSITSSGPTYEQYF. The full variable domain, rest sourced from reference TRBV19 and TRBJ2-7, is DGGITQSPKYLFRKEGQNVTLSCEQNLNHDAMYWYRQDPGQGLRLIYYSQIVNDFQKGDIAEGYSVSREKKESFPLTVTSAQKNPTAFYLCASSITSSGPTYEQYFGPGTRLTVT.

This clonotype has more than one count but fewer than ten. The chain has TRBV24-1 and TRBJ1-2, with TRBD1 as a possible D gene (5 bases). The CDR3 runs 13 residues. Trimming took 2 bases from V and 5 from J, leaving 8 bases between them. From germline, CDR1 is KGHDR and CDR2 SFDVKD. For the CDR3, the DNA is TGTGCCACCAGTGATTCAGGGATTTATGGCTACACCTTC. This codes for CATSDSGIYGYTF.

The chain couples TRBV30 to TRBJ2-7; 10 bases agree with TRBD2. The ends lost 7 bases at V and 7 bases at J; junction bases unmatched: 7. In germline, CDR1 is GTSNPN, CDR2 SVGIG (reference sequence). CDR3 length: 12 residues. CDR3 amino acids: CAYELAGEEQYF. The CDR3 region has the DNA TGTGCCTACGAGCTAGCGGGAGAGGAGCAGTACTTC. The full variable domain, in which reference TRBV30 and TRBJ2-7 provide the parts outside the CDR3, is SQTIHQWPATLVQPVGSPLSLECTVEGTSNPNLYWYRQAAGRGLQLLFYSVGIGQISSEVPQNLSASRPQDRQFILSSKKLLLSDSGFYLCAYELAGEEQYFGPGTRLTVT.

This clonotype occurred a few times. This chain uses TRBV6-1 with TRBJ1-6; no definite D call. Germline CDR1 MNHNS, CDR2 SASEGT. This CDR3 has 15 residues. Between the trimmed V and J ends, which lost 2 bases and 7 bases, there was a span of 12 bases. CDR3 protein: CASSELSSRNSPLHF. DNA of the CDR3: TGTGCCAGCAGTGAACTCTCTTCAAGGAATTCACCCCTCCACTTT.

The V and J genes are TRBV6-5 and TRBJ1-2; no reliable D call. CDR3 length equals 14 residues. Looked up from germline, CDR1 is MNHEY and CDR2 is SVGAGI. Trimming left V 0 bases short and J 2 bases short, with 7 bases between. CDR3 sequence (DNA): TGTGCCAGCAGTTACTCTGACCTGAACTATGGCTACACCTTC. Translation gives CASSYSDLNYGYTF.

This clonotype was found many times. The chain combines TRBV28 with TRBJ2-5, with 9 bases matching TRBD2. The CDR3 spans 15 residues. V shed 0 bases, J shed 4 bases, and the junction held 3 bases outside the gene matches. In germline, CDR1 is MDHEN, CDR2 SYDVKM. Written as DNA, the CDR3 is TGTGCCAGCAGTTTATGGGGTAGCGGGAGAGAGACCCAGTACTTC. It specifies CASSLWGSGRETQYF.